Listed below are T cell receptor beta chains from one sample, sequenced in a study of blood T cells in healthy people across ages. TCRdb reanalysed the 5' RACE reads using MiXCR and keeps one entry per CDR3 protein. Here the sample spans 1.5 million to 2 million distinct CDR3 sequences, roughly 27% being singletons. Input material: blood. The receptors were gathered from a woman aged 25 to 39 in good health. The conserved cysteine and the conserved F or W are not part of the CDR3 here. Size is omitted from some rows. Given values are once, few, many or a class for expanded clones.

clone size	V gene	J gene	CDR3 protein
-	TRBV5-1	TRBJ2-1	ASSFRVSGGAPGEQF
many	TRBV12-3/TRBV12-4	TRBJ2-6	ASRRLIGQGPGANVLT
many	TRBV9	TRBJ2-1	ASGGNEQF
few	TRBV7-2	TRBJ2-3	ASSDRNTQY
-	TRBV4-1	TRBJ2-7	ASSQDHRGFSSYEQY
many	TRBV10-3	TRBJ2-7	AINPGLASNEQY
few	TRBV27	TRBJ2-1	ASSPWGYSYNEQF
many	TRBV7-2	TRBJ2-7	ASSYDGTSGIGEQY
-	TRBV6-5	TRBJ1-1	ASSSSGTGVLNTEAF
-	TRBV19	TRBJ1-2	ASSMTPSRYGYT
-	TRBV28	TRBJ2-3	ASSQPAGTDTQY
-	TRBV2	TRBJ2-3	ASAGTSDTQY
-	TRBV28	TRBJ1-1	ASSAGWTEAF
-	TRBV19	TRBJ1-1	ASSISGTTNTEAF
once	TRBV10-3	TRBJ1-2	ATEGRGENYGYT
-	TRBV10-1	TRBJ1-6	ASREVGGDSPLH
-	TRBV5-1	TRBJ2-1	ASSSGVVAYNGQF
-	TRBV6-2/TRBV6-3	TRBJ2-5	ASSYTPQETQY
many	TRBV6-5	TRBJ2-1	ASSRDYYNEQF
-	TRBV7-2	TRBJ2-3	ASMLSDTQY
-	TRBV9	TRBJ1-3	ASSVGGRVFSGNTIY
-	TRBV6-2/TRBV6-3	TRBJ2-7	ASSYMAFTSYEQY
-	TRBV2	TRBJ1-5	ASTREPSNQPQH
once	TRBV10-3	-	ATSPGQGALEQY
-	TRBV5-4	TRBJ1-2	ASSSWGAGGGYGYT
-	TRBV7-3	TRBJ2-4	SSSLGLAGVYEQY
-	TRBV12-3/TRBV12-4	TRBJ2-1	ASSALAGGQNEQF
-	TRBV7-2	TRBJ1-5	ASSLATGLSGGPQH
few	TRBV29-1	TRBJ2-5	SGRWRAKETQY
-	TRBV14	TRBJ2-3	ASSQDSGGTDTQY
few	TRBV28	TRBJ1-6	ASSLVRSDNSPLH
few	TRBV29-1	TRBJ2-7	SVDLSGSYEQY
-	TRBV5-5	TRBJ1-1	ASSLGVQGTNTEAF
few	TRBV24-1	TRBJ1-5	ATSGPKFQPQH
once	TRBV7-9	TRBJ2-3	ASSLALGLAGEDTQY
-	TRBV20-1	TRBJ2-7	RGGVYEQY
few	TRBV29-1	TRBJ2-5	SVELAGGLGETQY
-	TRBV30	TRBJ1-6	AWRLNSPLH
-	TRBV7-9	-	ASSPRGRDRGGETQY
-	TRBV20-1	TRBJ1-1	SARGPTGRNTEAF
many	TRBV29-1	TRBJ2-7	SVAGLLEQY
few	TRBV21-1	TRBJ2-7	ASSKAEIAGDEQY
-	TRBV5-1	TRBJ2-5	ASSLGHGQTQY
few	TRBV5-5	TRBJ2-1	ASSLFGGPRLGNEQF